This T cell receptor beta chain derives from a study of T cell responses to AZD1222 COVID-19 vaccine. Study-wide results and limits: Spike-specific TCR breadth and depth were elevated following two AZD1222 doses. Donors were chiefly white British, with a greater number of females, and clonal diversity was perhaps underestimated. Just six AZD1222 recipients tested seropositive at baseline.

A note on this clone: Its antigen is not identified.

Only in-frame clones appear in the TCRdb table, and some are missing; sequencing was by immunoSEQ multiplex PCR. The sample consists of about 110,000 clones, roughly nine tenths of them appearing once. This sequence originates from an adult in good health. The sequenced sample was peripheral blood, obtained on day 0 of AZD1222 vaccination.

CDR3: CATRPGRDLPTGELFF. CDR3 nucleotides: TGTGCCACCAGGCCTGGGCGTGACTTGCCCACCGGGGAGCTGTTTTTT. The chain uses TRBV24-1 and TRBJ2-2; D uncertain. CDR3 length: 16 amino acids. With 7 bases removed from V and 4 bases from J, the gap between germline ends came to 18 bases. Germline lookup yields CDR1 KGHDR and CDR2 SFDVKD.